This T cell receptor beta chain was documented in a study of long-term antiretroviral therapy in people with HIV. Sequencing relied on immunoSEQ assay v3.0, run at survey level. Per-sample TRB depth target: about 35,000-50,000 T-cell genomes. Profiling relied on immunoSEQ multiplex PCR, and the TCRdb table lists in-frame clones only, not all of them. The sample consists of about 27,000 clones, over 70% of them appearing once. Participants who had HIV were, without exception, treated in the United States. This clone was counted a single time. Its target is unknown. Study conclusions and caveats: The data indicate that diversity increased after ART but remained below transplant donor controls. Neither ART adherence, viral resistance nor therapy changes were documented.

The V end lost 1 base, the J end lost 0 bases, and 11 bases lay between the germline ends. This CDR3 region has 16 residues. This chain links TRBV23-1 with TRBJ2-3, with D possibly being TRBD2 (5 bases). TRBV23-1 is given ORF status, its function remaining uncertain. The source material was unsorted PBMCs, sampled 2.1 years after starting antiretroviral therapy. The receptor was derived from a man younger than 40 with HIV. DNA for the CDR3: TGCGCCAGCAGTCAATTCCTTCGGGGAAGCACAGATACGCAGTATTTT. Its translation is CASSQFLRGSTDTQYF.